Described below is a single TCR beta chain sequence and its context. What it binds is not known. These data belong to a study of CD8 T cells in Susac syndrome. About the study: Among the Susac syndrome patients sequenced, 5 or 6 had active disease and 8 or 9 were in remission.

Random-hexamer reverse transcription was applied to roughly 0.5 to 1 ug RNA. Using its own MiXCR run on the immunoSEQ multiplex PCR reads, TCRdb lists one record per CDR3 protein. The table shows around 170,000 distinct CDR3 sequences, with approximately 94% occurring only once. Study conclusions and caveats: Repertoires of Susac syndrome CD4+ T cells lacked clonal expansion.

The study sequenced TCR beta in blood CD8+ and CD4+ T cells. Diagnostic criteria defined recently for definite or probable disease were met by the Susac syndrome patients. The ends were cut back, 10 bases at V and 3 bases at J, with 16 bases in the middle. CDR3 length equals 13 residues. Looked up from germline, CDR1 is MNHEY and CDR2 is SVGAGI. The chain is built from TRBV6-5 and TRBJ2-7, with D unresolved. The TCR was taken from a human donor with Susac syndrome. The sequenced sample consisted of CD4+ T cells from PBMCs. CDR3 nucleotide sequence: TGTGCCACCTGTGCTGGCCCTGACTACGAGCAGTACTTC. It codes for CATCAGPDYEQYF.